The rows below give T cell receptor beta chains drawn from one sample of a study of regulatory T cells in long-lasting Graves disease. TCRdb redid the calling of the multiplex PCR reads with MiXCR, one entry per CDR3 protein. The sample holds about 470,000 distinct CDR3 sequences, 15% to 20% seen once. The same data also went into a second study, on T cells in Graves' hyperthyroidism and ophthalmopathy.

The sequencing here drew on peripheral blood mononuclear cells (PBMCs), taken at new diagnosis, from a patient treated with antithyroid drugs. These receptors came from a man in his forties with Graves disease. Both conserved end residues are part of each CDR3. The D gene is left open where the match is weak. Clone size is stated in some rows and not others, as once, few, many or a class when expanded.

j_call clone_size d_call v_call cdr3_nt cdr3_aa
TRBJ1-6 many NA TRBV11-2 TGTGCCAGCAGCTTAAGAGGGACTCACTCCTATAATTCACCCCTCCACTTT CASSLRGTHSYNSPLHF
TRBJ2-1 NA TRBD1 TRBV19 TGTGCCAGTAGCCTACAGGGGGCGAACAATGAGCAGTTCTTC CASSLQGANNEQFF
TRBJ2-1 many NA TRBV12-3/TRBV12-4 TGTGCCAGTAGGTTCACAAGGGGACACCAGTTCTTC CASRFTRGHQFF
TRBJ2-1 NA TRBD2 TRBV15 TGTGCCACCAGCAGAGAACTAGCGTCTAATGAGCAGTTCTTC CATSRELASNEQFF
TRBJ2-7 NA TRBD1 TRBV28 TGTGCCAGCAGTTTATCGGCAGGGGGCGGTTACGAGCAGTACTTC CASSLSAGGGYEQYF
TRBJ2-2 many TRBD1 TRBV7-9 TGTGCCAGCAGCCGACCGACAGGGCCCGCCGGGGAGCTGTTTTTT CASSRPTGPAGELFF
TRBJ2-5 many NA TRBV7-9 TGTGCCAGCAGGGCGGGGACGGAGACCCAGTACTTC CASRAGTETQYF
TRBJ1-5 many NA TRBV20-1 TGCAGTGCTAGAGATCTGGTACGTTATAGCAATCAGCCCCAGCATTTT CSARDLVRYSNQPQHF
TRBJ2-4 NA NA TRBV5-6 TGTGCCAGCAGCTTGGCCAAGGGAGGCAGGGTTCTGTTGAACATTCAGTACTTC CASSLAKGGRVLLNIQYF
TRBJ2-1 few TRBD2 TRBV10-3 TGTGCCATAATGCGAGGACTAGCGGGGGACAGCGAGCAGTTCTTC CAIMRGLAGDSEQFF
TRBJ2-7 many NA TRBV20-1 TGCAGTGCTAGAGACCTCTCACAGGGTTACGAGCAGTACTTC CSARDLSQGYEQYF
TRBJ2-7 many NA TRBV20-1 TGCAGTGTGAGCGGGCCCTCCTACGAGCAGTACTTC CSVSGPSYEQYF
TRBJ2-7 few NA TRBV11-2 TGTGCCAGCAGCCCAACCGACCGTAGTAGTATCGAGCAGTACTTC CASSPTDRSSIEQYF
TRBJ1-2 many NA TRBV24-1 TGTGCCACCAGTGATGCGACACAGTTCTATGGCTACACCTTC CATSDATQFYGYTF
TRBJ1-3 NA NA TRBV6-1 TGTGCCGCACAGGAAAGCTCTGGAAACACCATATATTTT CAAQESSGNTIYF
TRBJ2-1 many NA TRBV12-3/TRBV12-4 TGTGCCAGCAGGTTGGACCCGATTTTGGATGAGCAGTTCTTC CASRLDPILDEQFF
TRBJ2-1 many NA TRBV7-9 TGTGCCAGCAGCTTAGGGGGGACGCTCTCCTACAATGAGCAGTTCTTC CASSLGGTLSYNEQFF
TRBJ1-4 many NA TRBV7-2 TGTGCCAGCAGCTTCGGACCTATCGAAAAACTGTTTTTT CASSFGPIEKLFF
TRBJ2-5 many NA TRBV2 TGTGCCAGCAGTGAAGGTTGGACACAAGAGACCCAGTACTTC CASSEGWTQETQYF
TRBJ1-1 few NA TRBV6-1 TGTGCCAGCAGCCTACTGTCAGGCGAAGCTTTCTTT CASSLLSGEAFF
TRBJ2-1 NA NA TRBV6-2/TRBV6-3 TGTGCCAGCAGCCCCTCTCGCTACAATGAGCAGTTCTTC CASSPSRYNEQFF
TRBJ2-3 NA TRBD2 TRBV24-1 TGTGCCACCAGTGACCGACTAGCGGGAAAGACAGATACGCAGTATTTT CATSDRLAGKTDTQYF
TRBJ1-1 NA TRBD1 TRBV6-5 TGTGCCAGCAGTTTTTCCGGGACAGGGGTGACGAACACTGAAGCTTTCTTT CASSFSGTGVTNTEAFF
TRBJ1-1 NA NA TRBV9 TGTGCCAGCAGCGTAGATCCTGTCGGAAACACTGAAGCTTTCTTT CASSVDPVGNTEAFF
TRBJ1-2 many TRBD1 TRBV24-1 TGTGCCACCAGTCCCGGTGGACAGGGATATGGCTACACCTTC CATSPGGQGYGYTF
TRBJ2-7 many NA TRBV2 TGTGCCAGCAGAAGGCTAGCAGAGCAGTACTTC CASRRLAEQYF
TRBJ1-6 few TRBD1 TRBV28 TGTGCCAGCAGCCAGGACAGGGCCCCTTCACCCCTCCACTTT CASSQDRAPSPLHF
TRBJ2-3 many NA TRBV20-1 TGCAGTGCTAAGGTGTTTAGCGGCAGCACAGATACGCAGTATTTT CSAKVFSGSTDTQYF
TRBJ2-4 many TRBD2 TRBV3-1 TGTGCCAGCAGCCACTTAGCGGGAGCCAAAAACATTCAGTACTTC CASSHLAGAKNIQYF
TRBJ2-3 NA NA TRBV6-2/TRBV6-3 TGTGCCAGCAGTTACACCGGCAGCACAGATACGCAGTATTTT CASSYTGSTDTQYF
TRBJ2-7 once TRBD2 TRBV29-1 TGCAGCGTTGAGGGGACTAGCGGGGTCACCTACGAGCAGTACTTC CSVEGTSGVTYEQYF
TRBJ2-5 many NA TRBV28 TGTGCCAGCAGTTCCCAGGACTTACGGTACCAAGAGACCCAGTACTTC CASSSQDLRYQETQYF
TRBJ2-1 many NA TRBV11-3 TGTGCCAGCAGCCAAGACGGCTACAATGAGCAGTTCTTC CASSQDGYNEQFF
TRBJ2-1 many TRBD1 TRBV7-9 TGTGCCAGCAGCTTTCCTGGACAGGGACCCTACAATGAGCAGTTCTTC CASSFPGQGPYNEQFF
TRBJ2-7 NA TRBD2 TRBV10-3 TGTGCCATCAGTGAGGGGACTAGCGGCCCTAGCTCCTACGAGCAGTACTTC CAISEGTSGPSSYEQYF
TRBJ1-1 NA NA TRBV7-6 TGTGCCAGCAGCTCAGGGCCCATGAACACTGAAGCTCTCTTT CASSSGPMNTEALF
TRBJ1-4 NA TRBD1 TRBV29-1 TGCAGCGTCTCGACAGGGGCGAAAGAAAAACTGTGTTTT CSVSTGAKEKLCF
TRBJ1-3 NA NA TRBV6-1 TGTGCCAGCAGGGAGGGGTTTCTTTCTGGAAACACCATATATTTT CASREGFLSGNTIYF
TRBJ2-7 many NA TRBV6-1 TGTGCCAGCAGTGAATGGGACCTCCAAGGGGACGAGCAGTACTTC CASSEWDLQGDEQYF
TRBJ2-7 NA NA TRBV10-3 TGTGCCATCAGCCAGGGGTTTTACGAGCAGTACTTC CAISQGFYEQYF
TRBJ2-1 many TRBD1 TRBV27 TGTGCCAGCAGTCCCAGGACAGGGCCATCCTACAATGAGCAGTTCTTC CASSPRTGPSYNEQFF